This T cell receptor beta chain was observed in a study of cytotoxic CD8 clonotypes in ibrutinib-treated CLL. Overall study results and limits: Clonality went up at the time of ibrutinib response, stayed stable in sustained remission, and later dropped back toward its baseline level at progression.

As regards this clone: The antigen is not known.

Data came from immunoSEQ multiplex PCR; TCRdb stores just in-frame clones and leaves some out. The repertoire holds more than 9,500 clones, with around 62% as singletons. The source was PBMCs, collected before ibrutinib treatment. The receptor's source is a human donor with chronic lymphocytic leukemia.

The CDR3: CASSPRQGWDTEAFF. The CDR3, as DNA: TGTGCCAGCAGCCCTCGACAGGGGTGGGACACTGAAGCTTTCTTT. The V gene is TRBV9, the J gene TRBJ1-1, with 8 bases lining up with TRBD1. Germline CDR1 SGDLS, CDR2 YYNGEE. CDR3 size: 15 residues. Trimming removed 4 bases from V and 3 bases from J; junction bases left unmatched: 8.